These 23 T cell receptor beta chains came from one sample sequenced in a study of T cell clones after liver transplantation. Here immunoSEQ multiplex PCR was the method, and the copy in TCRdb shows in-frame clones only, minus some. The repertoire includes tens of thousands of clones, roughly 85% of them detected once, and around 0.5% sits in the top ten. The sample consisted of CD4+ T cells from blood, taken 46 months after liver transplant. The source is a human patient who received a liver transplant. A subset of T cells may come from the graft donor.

The CDR3 reads CASSLTKVMNTEAFF. The CDR3 nucleotides read TGTGCCAGCAGCTTGACGAAAGTTATGAACACTGAAGCTTTCTTT. V gene TRBV7-9 combines with J gene TRBJ1-1; D is unresolved. In germline, CDR1 is SEHNR, CDR2 FQNEAQ (reference sequence). With 3 bases removed from V and 0 bases from J, the gap between germline ends came to 11 bases. This CDR3 comprises 15 residues.

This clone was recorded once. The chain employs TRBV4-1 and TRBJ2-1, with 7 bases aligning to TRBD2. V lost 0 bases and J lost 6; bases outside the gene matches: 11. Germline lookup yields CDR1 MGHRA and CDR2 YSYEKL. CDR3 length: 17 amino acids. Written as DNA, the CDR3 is TGCGCCAGCAGCCAAGAAAGACGCGGGAGTCTCACCAATGAGCAGTTCTTC. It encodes CASSQERRGSLTNEQFF.

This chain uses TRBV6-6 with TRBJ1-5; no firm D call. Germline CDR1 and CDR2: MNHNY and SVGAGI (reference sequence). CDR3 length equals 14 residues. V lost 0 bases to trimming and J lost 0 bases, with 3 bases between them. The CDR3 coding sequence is TGTGCCAGCAGTTACTCTAATAGCAATCAGCCCCAGCATTTT. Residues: CASSYSNSNQPQHF.

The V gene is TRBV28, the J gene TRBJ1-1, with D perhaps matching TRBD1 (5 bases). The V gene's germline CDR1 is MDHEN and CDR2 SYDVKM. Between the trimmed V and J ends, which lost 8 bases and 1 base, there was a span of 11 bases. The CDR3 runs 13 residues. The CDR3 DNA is TGTGCCAGCGGTGAAGGACAGAACACTGAAGCTTTCTTT. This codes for CASGEGQNTEAFF. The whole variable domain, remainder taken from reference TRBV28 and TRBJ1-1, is DVKVTQSSRYLVKRTGEKVFLECVQDMDHENMFWYRQDPGLGLRLIYFSYDVKMKEKGDIPEGYSVSREKKERFSLILESASTNQTSMYLCASGEGQNTEAFFGQGTRLTVV.

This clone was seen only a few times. For the CDR3, the DNA is TGTGCCAGCAGCTTTGACGGACCAGGGGGCGCCTATGGCTACACCTTC. It yields the protein CASSFDGPGGAYGYTF. This chain joins TRBV7-2 and TRBJ1-2; TRBD1 matches 8 bases. This CDR3 has 16 residues. J lost 4 bases, V lost 3 bases, and 10 bases had no gene match. The germline CDR1 and CDR2 sequences are SGHTA and FQGNSA. The whole variable domain, filled in from reference TRBV7-2 and TRBJ1-2, reads GAGVSQSPSNKVTEKGKDVELRCDPISGHTALYWYRQSLGQGLEFLIYFQGNSAPDKSGLPSDRFSAERTGGSVSTLTIQRTQQEDSAVYLCASSFDGPGGAYGYTFGSGTRLTVV.

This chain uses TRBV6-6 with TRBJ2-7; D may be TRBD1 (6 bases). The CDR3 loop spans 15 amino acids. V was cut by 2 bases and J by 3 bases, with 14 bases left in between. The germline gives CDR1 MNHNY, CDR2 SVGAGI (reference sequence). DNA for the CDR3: TGTGCCAGCAGTTACCCAGGGGTCTTTTTCTACGAGCAGTACTTC. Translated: CASSYPGVFFYEQYF.

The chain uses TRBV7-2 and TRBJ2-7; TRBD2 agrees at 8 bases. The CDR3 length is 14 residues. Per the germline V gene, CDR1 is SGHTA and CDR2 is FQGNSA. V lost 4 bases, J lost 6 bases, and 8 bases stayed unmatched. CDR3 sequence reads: CASSSTGGVSEQYF. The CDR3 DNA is TGTGCCAGCAGCTCTACCGGGGGGGTTTCCGAGCAGTACTTC.

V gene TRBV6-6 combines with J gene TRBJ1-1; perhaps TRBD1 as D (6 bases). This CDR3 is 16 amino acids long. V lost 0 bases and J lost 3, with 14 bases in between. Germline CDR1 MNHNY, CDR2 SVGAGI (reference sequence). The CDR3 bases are TGTGCCAGCAGTTACTCGATATGGGGGGCGTACACTGAAGCTTTCTTT. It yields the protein CASSYSIWGAYTEAFF.

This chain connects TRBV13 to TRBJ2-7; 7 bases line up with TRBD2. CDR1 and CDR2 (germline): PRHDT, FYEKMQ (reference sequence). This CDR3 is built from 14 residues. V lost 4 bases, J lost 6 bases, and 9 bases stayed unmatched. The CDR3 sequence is CASSWGGRSLEQYF. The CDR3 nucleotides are TGTGCCAGCAGCTGGGGCGGGAGATCCCTCGAGCAGTACTTC.

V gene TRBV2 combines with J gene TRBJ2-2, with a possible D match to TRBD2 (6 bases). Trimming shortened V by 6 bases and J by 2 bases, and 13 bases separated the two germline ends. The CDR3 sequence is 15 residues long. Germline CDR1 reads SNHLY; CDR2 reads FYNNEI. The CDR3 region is CASRKSGLNTGELFF. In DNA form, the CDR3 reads TGTGCCAGCAGAAAGAGCGGGCTAAACACCGGGGAGCTGTTTTTT. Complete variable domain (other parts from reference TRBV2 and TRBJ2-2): EPEVTQTPSHQVTQMGQEVILRCVPISNHLYFYWYRQILGQKVEFLVSFYNNEISEKSEIFDDQFSVERPDGSNFTLKIRSTKLEDSAMYFCASRKSGLNTGELFFGEGSRLTVL.

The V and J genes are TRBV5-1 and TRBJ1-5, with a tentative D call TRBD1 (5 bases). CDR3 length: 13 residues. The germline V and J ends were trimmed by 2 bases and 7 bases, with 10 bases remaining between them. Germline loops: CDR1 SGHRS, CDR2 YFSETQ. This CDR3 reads CASSLRGQQPQHF. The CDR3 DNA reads TGCGCCAGCAGCTTACGGGGCCAACAGCCCCAGCATTTT.

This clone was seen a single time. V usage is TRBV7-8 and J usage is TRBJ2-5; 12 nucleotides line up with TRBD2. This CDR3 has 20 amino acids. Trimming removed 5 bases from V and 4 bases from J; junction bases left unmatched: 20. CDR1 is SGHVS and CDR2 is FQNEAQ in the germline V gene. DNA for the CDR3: TGTGCCAGCAGCCGTACCTTGACTAGCGGGAGAATCGGGGGCGTAGAGACCCAGTACTTC. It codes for CASSRTLTSGRIGGVETQYF.

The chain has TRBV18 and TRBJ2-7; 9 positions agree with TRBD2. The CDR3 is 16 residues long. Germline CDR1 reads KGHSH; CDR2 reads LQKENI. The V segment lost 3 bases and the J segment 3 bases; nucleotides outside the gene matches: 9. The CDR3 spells CASSPLGSTSGYEQYF. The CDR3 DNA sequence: TGTGCCAGCTCACCCCTGGGCTCGACTAGCGGCTACGAGCAGTACTTC.

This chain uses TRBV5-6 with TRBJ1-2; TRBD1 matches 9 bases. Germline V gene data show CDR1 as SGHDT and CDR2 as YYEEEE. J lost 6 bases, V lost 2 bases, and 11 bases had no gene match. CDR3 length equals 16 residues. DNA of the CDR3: TGTGCCAGCAGCTTTTGGATTACAGGGGGCGCAGATGGCTACACCTTC. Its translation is CASSFWITGGADGYTF.

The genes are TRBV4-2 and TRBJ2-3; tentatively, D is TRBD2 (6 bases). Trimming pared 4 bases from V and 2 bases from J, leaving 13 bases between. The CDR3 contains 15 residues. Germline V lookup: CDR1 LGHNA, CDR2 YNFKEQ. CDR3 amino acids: CASSLSGLPTDTQYF. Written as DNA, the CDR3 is TGTGCCAGCAGCCTTTCGGGACTCCCCACAGATACGCAGTATTTT.

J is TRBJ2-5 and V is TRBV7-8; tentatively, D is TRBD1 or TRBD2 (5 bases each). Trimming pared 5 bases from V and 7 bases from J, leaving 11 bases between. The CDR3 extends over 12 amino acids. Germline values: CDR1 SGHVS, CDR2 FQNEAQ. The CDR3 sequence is CASSRDPGTQYF. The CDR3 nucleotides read TGTGCCAGCAGCAGGGACCCGGGGACCCAGTACTTC.

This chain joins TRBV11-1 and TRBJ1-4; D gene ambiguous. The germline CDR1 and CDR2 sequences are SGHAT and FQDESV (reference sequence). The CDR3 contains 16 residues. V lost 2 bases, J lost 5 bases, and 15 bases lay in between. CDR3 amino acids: CASSLRKDGLNEKLFF. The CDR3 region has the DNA TGTGCCAGCAGCTTAAGGAAGGACGGCCTAAATGAAAAACTGTTTTTT.

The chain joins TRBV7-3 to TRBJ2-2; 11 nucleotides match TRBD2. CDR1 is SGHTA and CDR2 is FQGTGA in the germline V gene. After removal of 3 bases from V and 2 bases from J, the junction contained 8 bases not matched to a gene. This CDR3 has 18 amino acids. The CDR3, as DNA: TGTGCCAGCAGCTTCGGACTAGCGGGCTGGCTTAACACCGGGGAGCTGTTTTTT. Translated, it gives CASSFGLAGWLNTGELFF. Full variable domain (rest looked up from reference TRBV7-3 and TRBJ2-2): GAGVSQTPSNKVTEKGKYVELRCDPISGHTALYWYRQSLGQGPEFLIYFQGTGAADDSGLPNDRFFAVRPEGSVSTLKIQRTERGDSAVYLCASSFGLAGWLNTGELFFGEGSRLTVL.

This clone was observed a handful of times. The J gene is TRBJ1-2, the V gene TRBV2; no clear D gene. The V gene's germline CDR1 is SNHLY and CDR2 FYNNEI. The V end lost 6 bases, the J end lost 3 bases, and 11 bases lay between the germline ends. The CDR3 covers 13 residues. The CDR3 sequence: CASSPDGDYGYTF. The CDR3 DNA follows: TGTGCCAGCAGCCCTGACGGGGACTATGGCTACACCTTC.

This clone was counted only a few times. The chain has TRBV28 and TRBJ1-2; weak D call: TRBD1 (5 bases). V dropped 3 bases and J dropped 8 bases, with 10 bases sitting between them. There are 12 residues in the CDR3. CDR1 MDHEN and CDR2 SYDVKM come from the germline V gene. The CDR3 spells CASSFVGAGYTF. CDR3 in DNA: TGTGCCAGCAGTTTTGTAGGGGCCGGCTACACCTTC.

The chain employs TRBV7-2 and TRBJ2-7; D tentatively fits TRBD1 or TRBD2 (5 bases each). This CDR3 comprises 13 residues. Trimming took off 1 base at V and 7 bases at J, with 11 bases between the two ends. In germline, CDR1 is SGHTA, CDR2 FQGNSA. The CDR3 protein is CASSLEGWGEQYF. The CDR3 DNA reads TGTGCCAGCAGCTTAGAGGGGTGGGGGGAGCAGTACTTC. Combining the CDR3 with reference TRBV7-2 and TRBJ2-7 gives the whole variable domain GAGVSQSPSNKVTEKGKDVELRCDPISGHTALYWYRQSLGQGLEFLIYFQGNSAPDKSGLPSDRFSAERTGGSVSTLTIQRTQQEDSAVYLCASSLEGWGEQYFGPGTRLTVT.

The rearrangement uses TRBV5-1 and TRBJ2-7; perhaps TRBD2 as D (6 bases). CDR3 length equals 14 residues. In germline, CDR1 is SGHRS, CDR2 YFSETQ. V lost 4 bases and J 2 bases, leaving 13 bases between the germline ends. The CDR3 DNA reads TGCGCCAGCAGCCCGGGACTCCAAACCTACGAGCAGTACTTC. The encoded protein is CASSPGLQTYEQYF.

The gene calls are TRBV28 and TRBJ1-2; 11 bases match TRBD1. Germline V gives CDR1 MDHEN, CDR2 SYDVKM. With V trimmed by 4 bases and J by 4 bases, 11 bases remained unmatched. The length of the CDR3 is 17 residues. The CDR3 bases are TGTGCCAGCAGTTCGGGGACAGGGGGTCCCGCTGGCTATGGCTACACCTTC. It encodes CASSSGTGGPAGYGYTF.